These 32 T cell receptor beta chains were all obtained from the same sample, sequenced in a study of blood T cell repertoires in COVID-19. Repertoires were generated with immunoSEQ multiplex PCR, while TCRdb's copy carries only in-frame clones and drops some. This sample has some 290,000 clones, with about 90% found just once. Sequenced material: peripheral blood. Receptor source: a woman aged 30 to 39 with COVID-19, enrolled during active disease.

V and J are TRBV29-1 and TRBJ1-1; D may be TRBD1 (6 bases). Trimming removed 5 bases at V and 0 bases at J, with 13 bases between. CDR1 and CDR2 from the germline V gene are SQVTM and ANQGSEA. The CDR3 totals 14 residues. In DNA form, the CDR3 reads TGCAGCGTTCAGGCAGGGGTTATGAACACTGAAGCTTTCTTT. Translated, it gives CSVQAGVMNTEAFF.

The chain employs TRBV6-1 and TRBJ1-4; TRBD1 agrees at 8 bases. Trimming removed 3 bases from V and 5 bases from J; junction bases left unmatched: 2. Germline loops: CDR1 MNHNS, CDR2 SASEGT. CDR3 length: 14 amino acids. CDR3 coding DNA: TGTGCCAGCAGTGATAGACAGGGGAATGAAAAACTGTTTTTT. Translated: CASSDRQGNEKLFF.

This clone was recorded once. The V and J genes are TRBV6-2 or TRBV6-3 and TRBJ2-7; D not certain. The V end lost 4 bases, the J end lost 1 base, and 11 bases lay between the germline ends. The CDR3 is made up of 14 amino acids. Germline V gives CDR1 MNHEY, CDR2 SVGEGT. In nucleotides, the CDR3 is TGTGCCAGCAGTTCGGGTATCCTTTCCTACGAGCAGTACTTC. Translation gives CASSSGILSYEQYF.

The chain uses TRBV7-3 and TRBJ2-1; 11 bases match TRBD2. The germline V gene has CDR1 SGHTA and CDR2 FQGTGA. V shed 4 bases, J shed 8 bases, and the junction held 7 bases outside the gene matches. The CDR3 sequence is 15 residues long. CDR3 in DNA: TGTGCCAGCAGCTACACTAGCGGGGGAAAGCATGAGCAGTTCTTC. As protein: CASSYTSGGKHEQFF.

The chain joins TRBV3-1 (or the pseudogene TRBV3-2) to TRBJ2-7; D is unclear. Looked up from germline, CDR1 is LGHDT and CDR2 is YNNKEL (reference sequence). The CDR3 loop spans 14 amino acids. Trimming stripped 3 bases from V and 3 bases from J, with 12 bases between. CDR3 residues: CASSQTSTGYEQYF. CDR3 sequence (DNA): TGTGCCAGCAGCCAGACGTCCACGGGCTACGAGCAGTACTTC.

The chain employs TRBV7-2 and TRBJ2-5; D is uncertain. Germline V gene sequence: CDR1 SGHTA, CDR2 FQGNSA. The CDR3 has 14 amino acids. V lost 5 bases to trimming and J lost 4 bases, with 14 bases between them. CDR3: CASSLSPQRETQYF. DNA of the CDR3: TGTGCCAGCAGCCTCAGCCCGCAGCGAGAGACCCAGTACTTC. Drawing the rest from reference TRBV7-2 and TRBJ2-5, the complete variable domain is GAGVSQSPSNKVTEKGKDVELRCDPISGHTALYWYRQSLGQGLEFLIYFQGNSAPDKSGLPSDRFSAERTGGSVSTLTIQRTQQEDSAVYLCASSLSPQRETQYFGPGTRLLVL.

The chain uses TRBV28 and TRBJ2-1; TRBD1 matches 7 bases. The junction had 8 bases not matched to a gene; V was cut back by 5 bases and J by 4 bases. The CDR3 length is 15 residues. Per germline, CDR1 MDHEN and CDR2 SYDVKM. CDR3: CASSRDQGEYNEQFF. The DNA for the CDR3 is TGTGCCAGCAGTCGCGATCAGGGGGAATACAATGAGCAGTTCTTC.

V is TRBV5-5 and J is TRBJ1-1; maybe TRBD1 (6 bases). With 4 bases removed from V and 1 base from J, the gap between germline ends came to 8 bases. The germline gives CDR1 SGHKS, CDR2 YYEKEE (reference sequence). CDR3 length equals 13 residues. CDR3 DNA sequence: TGTGCCAGCAGCCGGACAGAGAACACTGAAGCTTTCTTT. The encoded protein is CASSRTENTEAFF. The complete variable domain, with remaining parts taken from reference TRBV5-5 and TRBJ1-1, reads DAGVTQSPTHLIKTRGQQVTLRCSPISGHKSVSWYQQVLGQGPQFIFQYYEKEERGRGNFPDRFSARQFPNYSSELNVNALLLGDSALYLCASSRTENTEAFFGQGTRLTVV.

This clone was seen a few times. The chain uses TRBV6-2 or TRBV6-3 and TRBJ2-1; D is undetermined. V gave up 5 bases and J gave up 7 bases, with 15 bases separating them. Germline loops: CDR1 MNHEY, CDR2 SVGEGT. This CDR3 region has 14 residues. The CDR3 DNA sequence: TGTGCCAGCAGTCCCCCCCTGCCCCAGAATGAGCAGTTCTTC. This gives the protein CASSPPLPQNEQFF.

V usage is TRBV4-3 and J usage is TRBJ2-2; 15 nucleotides agree with TRBD2. Germline V CDR1 and CDR2: LGHNA, YSLEER. Trimming removed 3 bases from V and 6 bases from J; junction bases left unmatched: 2. The CDR3 has 16 residues. The DNA for the CDR3 is TGCGCCAGCAGCCAGGGACTAGCGGGAGGTTCCGGGGAGCTGTTTTTT. Protein sequence: CASSQGLAGGSGELFF.

This clone has more than one count but fewer than ten. The CDR3 spells CASTRGYEQYF. CDR3 DNA sequence: TGTGCCAGCACACGCGGGTACGAGCAGTACTTC. The rearrangement uses TRBV25-1 and TRBJ2-7, with a weak D call TRBD2 (5 bases). There are 11 residues in the CDR3. Trimming removed 7 bases from V and 4 bases from J, with 8 bases in between. Germline V gene sequence: CDR1 MGHDK, CDR2 SYGVNS.

The chain recombines TRBV24-1 with TRBJ2-3; D remains ambiguous. Germline V gene lookup returns CDR1 KGHDR and CDR2 SFDVKD. The CDR3 totals 12 residues. V was trimmed by 3 bases and J by 4 bases, leaving 4 bases between them. CDR3 sequence: CATSDASDTQYF. The CDR3 region has the DNA TGTGCCACCAGTGATGCGTCAGATACGCAGTATTTT.

Only one count was recorded for this clone. The chain joins TRBV4-3 to TRBJ1-1; D unclear. This CDR3 is built from 14 residues. Trimming stripped 4 bases from V and 1 base from J, with 10 bases between. Germline V gene sequence: CDR1 LGHNA, CDR2 YSLEER. DNA for the CDR3: TGCGCCAGCAGCCCCGGACTGTCGAACACTGAAGCTTTCTTT. Amino acid sequence: CASSPGLSNTEAFF.

V usage is TRBV29-1 and J usage is TRBJ2-3; 10 nucleotides match TRBD1. CDR1 and CDR2 (germline): SQVTM, ANQGSEA. The CDR3 totals 14 residues. With 4 bases clipped from V and 4 bases from J, the junction kept 5 bases outside the gene matches. CDR3 protein: CSVGGTGVADTQYF. CDR3 DNA sequence: TGCAGCGTTGGAGGGACAGGGGTAGCAGATACGCAGTATTTT.

This chain uses TRBV18 with TRBJ1-2; 11 bases agree with TRBD1. CDR1 is KGHSH, CDR2 LQKENI, per germline. The ends lost 6 bases at V and 4 bases at J; junction bases unmatched: 7. The CDR3 spans 15 residues. The CDR3 nucleotides are TGTGCCAGCTCGCCCGGGACAGGGGGTTTCTATGGCTACACCTTC. Its protein is CASSPGTGGFYGYTF.

Only one count was recorded for this clone. The chain is built from TRBV10-3 and TRBJ1-1; 7 bases agree with TRBD1. After removal of 4 bases from V and 3 bases from J, the junction contained 5 bases not matched to a gene. The CDR3 totals 14 residues. The germline V gene has CDR1 ENHRY and CDR2 SYGVKD. CDR3 bases: TGTGCCATCAGTGGGGGGCAGGGGGACACTGAAGCTTTCTTT. Protein sequence: CAISGGQGDTEAFF.

V gene TRBV29-1 combines with J gene TRBJ1-2, with 7 bases fitting TRBD1. The CDR3 loop spans 13 amino acids. Trimming cost V 6 bases and J 2 bases; bases outside gene matches: 6. The V gene's germline CDR1 is SQVTM and CDR2 ANQGSEA. CDR3 nucleotide sequence: TGCAGCGTCCTGAACAGGGGAAACTATGGCTACACCTTC. Its translation is CSVLNRGNYGYTF.

This clone has only a few counts. The chain combines TRBV2 with TRBJ1-5, with D hard to call. Germline assignment: CDR1 SNHLY and CDR2 FYNNEI. The V end was cut by 5 bases, the J end by 1 base, with 15 bases between. This CDR3 is built from 16 residues. The DNA of the CDR3 is TGTGCCAGCAGTTCGCGGGCCACTGGCAGCAATCAGCCCCAGCATTTT. It codes for CASSSRATGSNQPQHF. The entire variable domain, with the rest obtained from reference TRBV2 and TRBJ1-5, is as follows: EPEVTQTPSHQVTQMGQEVILRCVPISNHLYFYWYRQILGQKVEFLVSFYNNEISEKSEIFDDQFSVERPDGSNFTLKIRSTKLEDSAMYFCASSSRATGSNQPQHFGDGTRLSIL.

The rearrangement uses TRBV19 and TRBJ1-5; D is undetermined. The CDR3 totals 16 residues. The germline V gene has CDR1 LNHDA and CDR2 SQIVND (reference sequence). Deletions cut 3 bases from V and 3 bases from J, with 15 bases between. Here the CDR3 reads CASSIIWRQPNQPQHF. The CDR3 nucleotides read TGTGCCAGTAGTATTATTTGGAGGCAGCCCAATCAGCCCCAGCATTTT.

This clone appeared a single time. The V call is TRBV6-6, the J call TRBJ2-1, with TRBD2 matching 7 bases. Trimming at V came to 0 bases and at J to 10 bases, leaving 3 bases not matched to a gene. The CDR3 length is 13 residues. Germline lookup yields CDR1 MNHNY and CDR2 SVGAGI (reference sequence). DNA of the CDR3: TGTGCCAGCAGTTACTCGGGGGGGAGGGAGCAGTTCTTC. Protein: CASSYSGGREQFF.

V is TRBV6-5 and J is TRBJ1-5; D is unresolved. The V gene lost 6 bases and the J gene lost 0 bases, with 12 bases spanning the gap. The V gene's germline CDR1 is MNHEY and CDR2 SVGAGI. The CDR3 length is 15 residues. CDR3 amino acids: CASSPTWSSNQPQHF. CDR3 sequence (DNA): TGTGCCAGCAGCCCCACCTGGAGTAGCAATCAGCCCCAGCATTTT.

This chain connects TRBV30 to TRBJ2-3; no definite D call. CDR1 and CDR2 (germline): GTSNPN, SVGIG (reference sequence). CDR3 length: 11 residues. V was pared by 2 bases and J by 2 bases, with 2 bases between. The chain's CDR3 is CAWSYTDTQYF. The CDR3 DNA sequence: TGTGCCTGGAGTTACACAGATACGCAGTATTTT.

The rearrangement links TRBV3-1 (or the pseudogene TRBV3-2) to TRBJ2-1; 13 nucleotides align to TRBD2. This CDR3 is 15 amino acids long. Germline-derived CDR1 and CDR2 are LGHDT and YNNKEL (reference sequence). The trim removed 4 bases at V and 7 bases at J, leaving 4 bases unmatched. The DNA of the CDR3 is TGTGCCAGCAGCCCGGGACTAGCGGGATTGAATGAGCAGTTCTTC. This codes for CASSPGLAGLNEQFF.

V and J are TRBV5-8 and TRBJ1-5; tentatively, D is TRBD1 (6 bases). CDR1 is SGHTS and CDR2 is YDEGEE in the germline V gene. Trimming shortened V by 2 bases and J by 5 bases, and 14 bases separated the two germline ends. The CDR3 loop spans 15 amino acids. CDR3 DNA sequence: TGTGCCAGCAGCTTAGAGGGGGTTAGGGATCAGCCCCAGCATTTT. Protein sequence: CASSLEGVRDQPQHF. Full variable domain (outside the CDR3, taken from reference TRBV5-8 and TRBJ1-5): EAGVTQSPTHLIKTRGQQATLRCSPISGHTSVYWYQQALGLGLQFLLWYDEGEERNRGNFPPRFSGRQFPNYSSELNVNALELEDSALYLCASSLEGVRDQPQHFGDGTRLSIL.

The genes are TRBV5-4 and TRBJ1-2; TRBD1 matches at 9 bases. Germline lookup yields CDR1 SGHNT and CDR2 YYREEE (reference sequence). The length of the CDR3 is 14 residues. The V and J ends lost 3 bases and 4 bases, in that order; junction bases with no gene match: 4. The CDR3 is CASSSDRGIYGYTF. The DNA of the CDR3 is TGTGCCAGCAGCTCCGACAGGGGGATCTATGGCTACACCTTC.

This chain connects TRBV5-1 to TRBJ1-2, with TRBD1 as a possible D gene (5 bases). The CDR3 totals 14 residues. The V end was cut by 1 base, the J end by 1 base, with 8 bases between. Germline values: CDR1 SGHRS, CDR2 YFSETQ. The CDR3: CASSLTGFNYGYTF. The CDR3, as DNA: TGCGCCAGCAGCTTGACAGGATTTAACTATGGCTACACCTTC.

The chain's CDR3 is CASSFPGVRGYTF. The CDR3 region has the DNA TGTGCCAGCAGTTTCCCCGGGGTTCGGGGCTACACCTTC. The genes are TRBV14 and TRBJ1-2; D call uncertain. V was pared by 6 bases and J by 8 bases, with 16 bases between. The CDR3 sequence is 13 residues long. Germline CDR1 is SGHDN and CDR2 is FVKESK.

This chain links TRBV7-2 with TRBJ1-6, with D hard to call. V lost 4 bases to trimming and J lost 7 bases, with 11 bases between them. Germline CDR1 reads SGHTA; CDR2 reads FQGNSA. The CDR3 contains 14 residues. The CDR3 reads CASSSNQANSPLHF. The CDR3 DNA sequence: TGTGCCAGCAGCTCCAACCAAGCCAATTCACCCCTCCACTTT.

This clone was picked up a small number of times. The chain uses TRBV7-2 and TRBJ1-1; 11 nucleotides line up with TRBD1. J lost 0 bases, V lost 1 base, and 4 bases had no gene match. Germline V CDR1 and CDR2: SGHTA, FQGNSA. This CDR3 contains 17 residues. The chain's CDR3 is CASSLVGTGGLNTEAFF. The CDR3 bases are TGTGCCAGCAGCTTAGTAGGGACAGGGGGGCTGAACACTGAAGCTTTCTTT.

The rearrangement joins TRBV19 to TRBJ1-2; no clear D gene. Germline-derived CDR1 and CDR2 are LNHDA and SQIVND (reference sequence). V was trimmed by 5 bases and J by 8 bases, leaving 18 bases between them. The CDR3 has 14 amino acids. The DNA for the CDR3 is TGTGCCAGTAGTGCGTCCGGGATTTCAGCGGGCTACACCTTC. Translated, it gives CASSASGISAGYTF.

The rearrangement joins TRBV2 to TRBJ2-3, with D tentatively TRBD2 (6 bases). V gave up 0 bases and J gave up 10 bases, with 11 bases separating them. This CDR3 contains 13 residues. The germline V gene has CDR1 SNHLY and CDR2 FYNNEI. CDR3 residues: CASSEARASAQYF. The CDR3 DNA reads as TGTGCCAGCAGTGAAGCGCGTGCTAGCGCGCAGTATTTT. The variable domain in full, completed from reference TRBV2 and TRBJ2-3, reads EPEVTQTPSHQVTQMGQEVILRCVPISNHLYFYWYRQILGQKVEFLVSFYNNEISEKSEIFDDQFSVERPDGSNFTLKIRSTKLEDSAMYFCASSEARASAQYFGPGTRLTVL.

This clone has more than one count but fewer than ten. This rearrangement joins TRBV14 to TRBJ1-4; no reliable D call. Trimming left V 3 bases short and J 5 bases short, with 13 bases between. The CDR3 spans 15 residues. Germline-derived CDR1 and CDR2 are SGHDN and FVKESK. The CDR3 loop reads CASSQTAAGNEKLFF. The CDR3 DNA is TGTGCCAGCAGCCAGACGGCAGCGGGGAATGAAAAACTGTTTTTT.